This TCR beta chain was captured in a study of cytomegalovirus exposure and HLA in healthy donors. PCR used 60 Vbeta primers and 13 Jbeta primers. The repertoire was sequenced with immunoSEQ multiplex PCR; TCRdb's copy has only in-frame clones and lacks some. The sample has under 200,000 clones; 75% to 85% are singletons. A remark on this clone: Its antigen remains unknown.

While unrecorded immune exposures were likely, the donors were nominally healthy when sampled. Study observations and caveats: Later analysis suggested most CMV-associated TCR beta chains were HLA-restricted. Among TCR beta chains, those listed as cytomegalovirus-associated numbered 164.

Per germline, CDR1 SQVTM and CDR2 ANQGSEA. Trimming cost V 6 bases and J 0 bases, with 13 bases left between them. The CDR3 contains 14 residues. The sequence came from a girl aged 2 to 10 in good health and CMV-seropositive. The V gene is TRBV29-1, the J gene TRBJ2-3; D remains unclear. The sample taken for sequencing was PBMCs. Written as DNA, the CDR3 is TGCAGCGTCGACCGGAGTTCTAGCACAGATACGCAGTATTTT. Translated: CSVDRSSSTDTQYF.